The entry that follows covers one T cell receptor beta chain sequence. This entry is derived from a study of low-dose radiotherapy and immunotherapy resistance in tumors. Background on the study: Each two-week cycle included intravenous cyclophosphamide 200 mg/m2, given one day before radiation and immunotherapy.

Primers used for first-strand cDNA, a TRAV- and TRBV-specific set, covered both alpha and beta chains. TCR amplification used roughly 18 PCR cycles, a constant-region primer and a V-primer adapter. The authors amplified isolated mRNA by in vitro transcription. MiXCR, run by TCRdb on the reads, gives a single entry per CDR3 protein. The sample shows around 100,000 distinct CDR3 sequences, 20% to 25% of them seen only once. The time point denotes: after trial treatment. Treatment described: LDRT plus nivolumab, ipilimumab, low-dose cyclophosphamide and aspirin (RACIN trial). This TCR derives from a female donor with ovarian cancer. The starting material was PBMCs, obtained after low-dose radiotherapy plus immunotherapy.

CDR3 in amino acids: CASSPTGGAGMANEKLFF. CDR3 DNA: TGTGCCAGCAGCCCGACAGGGGGCGCGGGTATGGCTAATGAAAAACTGTTTTTT. The rearrangement joins TRBV28 to TRBJ1-4; TRBD1 aligns across 10 bases. This CDR3 is built from 18 residues. Germline V gene sequence: CDR1 MDHEN, CDR2 SYDVKM. The J segment lost 3 bases and the V segment lost 6 bases, leaving 13 bases of the junction unmatched.